This paragraph covers one T cell receptor beta chain sequence. The sample is drawn from a study of T-cell memory formation after mild COVID-19. Germline V CDR1 and CDR2: SGDLS, YYNGEE. Germline trimming cut 0 bases from V and 0 bases from J; bases unmatched to any gene: 2. The CDR3 has 15 residues. TCRdb re-called the 5' RACE reads through MiXCR, storing one row per CDR3 protein. The sample carries roughly 350,000 distinct CDR3 sequences, 20% to 25% recorded once. Material for sequencing was PBMCs or a T cell subset sorted from them (not recorded which). The clonotype was recovered from an adult woman who had mild COVID-19 (a few samples of this study predate the infection). Cell type and time point are not known. J is TRBJ2-7 and V is TRBV9; 8 positions match TRBD2. CDR3 amino acids: CASSVESGGSYEQYF. The CDR3 DNA reads as TGTGCCAGCAGCGTAGAAAGCGGGGGCTCCTACGAGCAGTACTTC. The full variable domain, with the rest looked up from reference TRBV9 and TRBJ2-7, is DSGVTQTPKHLITATGQRVTLRCSPRSGDLSVYWYQQSLDQGLQFLIQYYNGEERAKGNILERFSAQQFPDLHSELNLSSLELGDSALYFCASSVESGGSYEQYFGPGTRLTVT.